This T cell receptor (beta chain) was sequenced in a study of T cell responses to AZD1222 COVID-19 vaccine. Study results and limitations: Compared with day 0, the breadth and depth of the Spike-specific TCR repertoire rose significantly after two doses of AZD1222. Only a handful of AZD1222 recipients tested seropositive at baseline. A mostly white British donor set with more females was recruited, and clonal diversity was possibly underestimated.

Here immunoSEQ multiplex PCR was the method, and the copy in TCRdb shows in-frame clones only, minus some. Of 180,000 or so clones listed, approximately 90% are singletons. V gave up 1 base and J gave up 5 bases; unmatched junction bases: 6. Germline V gene sequence: CDR1 LGHNA, CDR2 YSLEER. The CDR3 has 15 amino acids. Pooled samples include second doses given at about 4 or 12 weeks. A note on this clone: Its antigen is currently unknown.

This clonotype originated in an adult who received the AZD1222 COVID-19 vaccine. The chain has TRBV4-3 and TRBJ2-7; 9 bases agree with TRBD2. The specimen comprised peripheral blood, sampled 28 days after the second AZD1222 dose. The DNA of the CDR3 is TGCGCCAGCAGCCAAGTGGGTGGCGGGAGGGACGAGCAGTACTTC. Amino acid sequence: CASSQVGGGRDEQYF.